This T cell receptor beta chain was sequenced during a study of control samples from healthy donors and cancer patients. The table came from immunoSEQ multiplex PCR; TCRdb's copy has only in-frame clones and leaves some out. Among around 140,000 clones listed, less than 95% were seen once. In this sample, this clone turned up a few times. V shed 2 bases and J shed 11 bases, with 15 bases lying between them. This CDR3 spans 13 amino acids. Germline V gene sequence: CDR1 SEHNR, CDR2 FQNEAQ (reference sequence). This TCR derives from a man younger than 35 in good health. The sequencing input was blood. V usage is TRBV7-9 and J usage is TRBJ1-1; D is ambiguous. The CDR3 is CASSLPVTSRAFF. The CDR3 bases are TGTGCCAGCAGCTTACCAGTAACGTCTAGGGCTTTCTTT.